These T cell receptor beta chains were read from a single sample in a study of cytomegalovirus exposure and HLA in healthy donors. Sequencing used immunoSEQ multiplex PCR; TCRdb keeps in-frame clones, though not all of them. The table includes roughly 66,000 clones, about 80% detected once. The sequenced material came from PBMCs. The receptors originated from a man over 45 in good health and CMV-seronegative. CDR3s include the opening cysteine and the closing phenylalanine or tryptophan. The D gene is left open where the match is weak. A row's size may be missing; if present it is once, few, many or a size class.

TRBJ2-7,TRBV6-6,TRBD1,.,TGTGCCAGCAGTTACTTCGGGACAGACTCCTACGAGCAGTACTTC,CASSYFGTDSYEQYF
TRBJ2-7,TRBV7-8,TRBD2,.,TGTGCCAGCAGCTTGGGACTAGCGGGAGTGGGGGAGCAGTACTTC,CASSLGLAGVGEQYF
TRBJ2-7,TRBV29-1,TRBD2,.,TGCAGCGTTCTGGCGGGGGGGTTCTACGAGCAGTACTTC,CSVLAGGFYEQYF
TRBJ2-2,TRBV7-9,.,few,TGTGCCAGCAGCCCCGTTAGCGGCCCGAACACCGGGGAGCTGTTTTTT,CASSPVSGPNTGELFF
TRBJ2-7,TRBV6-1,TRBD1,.,TGTGCCAGCATTCTGGGACAGGGGGCTCGGGAGCAGTACTTC,CASILGQGAREQYF
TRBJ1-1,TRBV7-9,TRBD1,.,TGTGCCAGCAGCTCCTGGGGAGACAGGGCCACTGAAGCTTTCTTT,CASSSWGDRATEAFF
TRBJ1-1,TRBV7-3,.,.,TGTGCCAGCAGCCCCACAGGGCTCCCTCAGAAAGCTTTCTTT,CASSPTGLPQKAFF
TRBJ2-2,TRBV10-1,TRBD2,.,TGCGCCAGCAGTGAGTCCTCAGCGGGAGGGGCCGGGGAGCTGTTTTTT,CASSESSAGGAGELFF
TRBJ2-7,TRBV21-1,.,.,TGTGCCAGCTCTTACGGGACAGGGGGCCCCGAGCAGTACTTC,CASSYGTGGPEQYF
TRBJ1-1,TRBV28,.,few,TGTGCCAGCAGTTTGGCTCGACTCGGGGCTTTCTTT,CASSLARLGAFF
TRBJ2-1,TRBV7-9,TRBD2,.,TGTGCCAGCAGCCGACTAGCGGGAGTCTCCTACAATGAGCAGTTCTTC,CASSRLAGVSYNEQFF
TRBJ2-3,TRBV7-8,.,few,TGTGCCAGCAGCTTACAGGCAGGGCATACTAGCACAGATACGCAGTATTTT,CASSLQAGHTSTDTQYF
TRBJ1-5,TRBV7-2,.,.,TGTGCCAGCAGCTTAGTGGCCAGTATTAACAATCAGCCCCAGCATTTT,CASSLVASINNQPQHF
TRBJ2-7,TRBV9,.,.,TGTGCCAGCAGCGTAGAGAGGGAATCCACCTACGAGCAGTACTTC,CASSVERESTYEQYF
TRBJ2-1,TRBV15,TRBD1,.,TGTGCCACCCGGGACAGGGGCCCCTACAATGAGCAGTTCTTC,CATRDRGPYNEQFF
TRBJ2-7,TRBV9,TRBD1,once,TGTGCCAGCAGCCTCTCGGGACAGGGGGGCCACGAGCAGTACTTC,CASSLSGQGGHEQYF
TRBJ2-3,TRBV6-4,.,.,TGTGCCAGCAGTGTACCGGCCGAGGGGGTTAGCACAGATACGCAGTATTTT,CASSVPAEGVSTDTQYF
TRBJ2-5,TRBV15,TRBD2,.,TGTGCCACCAGCAGAGATCTCCTAGCGGGAGGCTCCCAAGAGACCCAGTACTTC,CATSRDLLAGGSQETQYF
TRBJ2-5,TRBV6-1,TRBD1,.,TGTGCCAGCAGTGAACTCAGGGGGAGACAGACCCAGTACTTC,CASSELRGRQTQYF
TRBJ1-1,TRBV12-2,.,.,TGTGCAAGTCGCTTGAGAGACAGGGGGATGAACACTGAAGCTTTCTTT,CASRLRDRGMNTEAFF
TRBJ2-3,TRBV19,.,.,TGTGCCAGTAGCCAGCGACTCACAGATACGCAGTATTTT,CASSQRLTDTQYF
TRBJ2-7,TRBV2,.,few,TGTGCCAGCAGTGTCCGGGGATTCTACGAGCAGTACTTC,CASSVRGFYEQYF
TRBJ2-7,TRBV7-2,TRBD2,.,TGTGCCAGCAGTCGGGGAGGGAGCTCCTACGAGCAGTACTTC,CASSRGGSSYEQYF
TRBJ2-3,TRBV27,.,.,TGTGCCAGCAGTCAATTACTCACAGATACGCAGTATTTT,CASSQLLTDTQYF
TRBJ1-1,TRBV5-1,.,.,TGCGCCAGCAGCTTGGTTGGCAACCGTCAATCGAACACTGAAGCTTTCTTT,CASSLVGNRQSNTEAFF
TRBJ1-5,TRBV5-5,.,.,TGTGCCAGCAGCTTGGACAGTATTAGCAATCAGCCCCAGCATTTT,CASSLDSISNQPQHF
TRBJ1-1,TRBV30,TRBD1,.,TGTGCCTGGAGTGTAGGGGACAGGGGAGATACTGAAGCTTTCTTT,CAWSVGDRGDTEAFF
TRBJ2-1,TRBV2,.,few,TGTGCCAGCAGCCATACAACAGGGAGCTCCTACAATGAGCAGTTCTTC,CASSHTTGSSYNEQFF
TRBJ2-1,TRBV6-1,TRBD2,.,TGTGCCAGCAGTGAACGCGGGAGGGGGCAGTTCTTC,CASSERGRGQFF
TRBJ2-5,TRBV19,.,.,TGTGCCAGTAGTATCTTAGGCGGGAAGGAGACCCAGTACTTC,CASSILGGKETQYF
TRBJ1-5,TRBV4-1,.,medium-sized,TGCGCCAGCAGCCAAGTAGACATCGGTATGAGCAATCAGCCCCAGCATTTT,CASSQVDIGMSNQPQHF
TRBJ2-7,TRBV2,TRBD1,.,TGTGCCAGCAGCCCGGGACAGGCAACCTACGAGCAGTACTTC,CASSPGQATYEQYF
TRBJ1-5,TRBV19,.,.,TGTGCCAGTCAAACTACTGGGGGGGTTCCTCAGCCCCAGCATTTT,CASQTTGGVPQPQHF
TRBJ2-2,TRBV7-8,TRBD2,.,TGTGCCAGCATTCGGGGTGGGGCGGGGGAGCACCGGGAGCTGTTTTTT,CASIRGGAGEHRELFF
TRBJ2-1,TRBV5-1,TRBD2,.,TGCGCCAGCAGCCGAGCTAGCGGGAGCAATGAGCAGTTCTTC,CASSRASGSNEQFF
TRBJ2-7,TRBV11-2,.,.,TGTGCCAGCGGTGCGGGCTCCTACGAGCAGTACTTC,CASGAGSYEQYF
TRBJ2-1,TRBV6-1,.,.,TGTGCCAGCAGTGGTTCTCATAGCTCCTACAATGAGCAGTTCTTC,CASSGSHSSYNEQFF
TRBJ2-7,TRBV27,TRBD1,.,TGTGCCAGCTGTGACAGGGGGGTGAGAGAGCAGTACTTC,CASCDRGVREQYF
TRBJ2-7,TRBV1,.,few,TGCACCAGCAGCCAAGATATTGGTAGCGGGGGAACTACCTACGAGCAGTACTTC,CTSSQDIGSGGTTYEQYF
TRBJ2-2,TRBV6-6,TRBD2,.,TGTGCCAGCAGTTATCCGAGCGGGGCTAACACCGGGGAGCTGTTTTTT,CASSYPSGANTGELFF
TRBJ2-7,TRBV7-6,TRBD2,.,TGTGCCAGCAGCAGGGGACTAGCGGGGGACGAGCAGTACTTC,CASSRGLAGDEQYF
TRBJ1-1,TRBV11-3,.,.,TGTGCCAGCAGCGCTGAAACCGGGACTGTCGTTACTGAAGCTTTCTTT,CASSAETGTVVTEAFF
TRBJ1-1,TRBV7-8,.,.,TGTGCCAGCAGCTTCGCAGGGACTGAAGCTTTCTTT,CASSFAGTEAFF
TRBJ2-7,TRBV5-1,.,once,TGCGCCAGCAATGCGCTTGGCGGATCCTTCTACGAGCAGTACTTC,CASNALGGSFYEQYF
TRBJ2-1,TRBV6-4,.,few,TGTGCCAGCAGTGTAGAAGGGGGCCCCGGGGGTGAGCAGTTCTTC,CASSVEGGPGGEQFF
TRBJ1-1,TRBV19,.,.,TGTGCCAGTAGTATCTACAGGGACACTGAAGCTTTCTTT,CASSIYRDTEAFF
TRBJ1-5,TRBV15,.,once,TGTGCCACCAGCAGAGGTCGACGTGGGCAGGGGAGTCAGCCCCAGCATTTT,CATSRGRRGQGSQPQHF
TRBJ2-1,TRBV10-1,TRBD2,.,TGCGCCAGCAGTGCTAGCGGGAGGTACAATGAGCAGTTCTTC,CASSASGRYNEQFF
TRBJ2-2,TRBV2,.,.,TGTGCCAGCAGGGTACAGGGTAGGTCCGGGGAGCTGTTTTTT,CASRVQGRSGELFF
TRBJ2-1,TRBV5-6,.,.,TGTGCCAGCAGCTCTGGGACTAATGAGCAGTTCTTC,CASSSGTNEQFF
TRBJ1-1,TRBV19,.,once,TGTGCCAGTAGTGTGTCAGGGGCCCTAGGGACTGAAGCTTTCTTT,CASSVSGALGTEAFF
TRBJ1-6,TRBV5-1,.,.,TGCGCCAGCAGCGACACAGTGTTCAATTCACCCCTCCACTTT,CASSDTVFNSPLHF
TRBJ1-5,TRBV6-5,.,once,TGTGCCAGCAGTTACGTGGCGGGAGGACAGCCCCAGCATTTT,CASSYVAGGQPQHF
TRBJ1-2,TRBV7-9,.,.,TGTGCCAGCAGCTTACAGGTGGACTATGGCTACACCTTC,CASSLQVDYGYTF
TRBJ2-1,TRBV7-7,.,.,TGTGCTAGCAGCTTAAGGGCTAGCTGGGACAATGAGCAGTTCTTC,CASSLRASWDNEQFF